This T cell receptor beta chain was sequenced in a study of human CD8 memory T cell subsets. Scientists made TCR beta libraries using UMI-labeled 5' RACE. TCRdb reprocessed the 5' RACE reads, keeping one entry per CDR3 protein, no DNA. This sample's table reports roughly 5,000 distinct CDR3 sequences. TPEX denoted exhausted-like, CCR7+ PD-1+ TIGIT+ early memory CD8+ T cells. Germline CDR1 is MNHEY and CDR2 is SMNVEV (reference sequence). CDR3 size: 16 residues. This clonotype shows up as medium-sized by frequency. The sample comprised CD8+ T cells from PBMCs. V is TRBV27 and J is TRBJ2-1. This sequence originates from a human donor in good health. The CDR3 is CASSLTGGRAYNEQFF.